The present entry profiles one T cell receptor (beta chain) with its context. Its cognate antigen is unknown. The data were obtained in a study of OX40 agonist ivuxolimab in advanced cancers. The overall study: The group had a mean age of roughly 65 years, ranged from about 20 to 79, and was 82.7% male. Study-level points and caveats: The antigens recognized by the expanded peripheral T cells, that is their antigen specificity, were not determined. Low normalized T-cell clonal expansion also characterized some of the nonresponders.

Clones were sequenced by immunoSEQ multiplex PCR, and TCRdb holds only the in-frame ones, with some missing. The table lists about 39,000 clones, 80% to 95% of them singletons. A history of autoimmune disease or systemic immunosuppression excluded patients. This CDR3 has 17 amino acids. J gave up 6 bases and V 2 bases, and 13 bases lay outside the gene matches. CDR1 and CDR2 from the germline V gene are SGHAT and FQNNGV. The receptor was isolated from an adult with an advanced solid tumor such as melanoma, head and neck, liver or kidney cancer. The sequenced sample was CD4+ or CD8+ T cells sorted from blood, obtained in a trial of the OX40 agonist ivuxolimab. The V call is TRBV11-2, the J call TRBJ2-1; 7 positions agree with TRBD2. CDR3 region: CASSLFPMGSGGNEQFF. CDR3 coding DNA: TGTGCCAGCAGCTTATTCCCTATGGGGTCGGGGGGCAATGAGCAGTTCTTC.